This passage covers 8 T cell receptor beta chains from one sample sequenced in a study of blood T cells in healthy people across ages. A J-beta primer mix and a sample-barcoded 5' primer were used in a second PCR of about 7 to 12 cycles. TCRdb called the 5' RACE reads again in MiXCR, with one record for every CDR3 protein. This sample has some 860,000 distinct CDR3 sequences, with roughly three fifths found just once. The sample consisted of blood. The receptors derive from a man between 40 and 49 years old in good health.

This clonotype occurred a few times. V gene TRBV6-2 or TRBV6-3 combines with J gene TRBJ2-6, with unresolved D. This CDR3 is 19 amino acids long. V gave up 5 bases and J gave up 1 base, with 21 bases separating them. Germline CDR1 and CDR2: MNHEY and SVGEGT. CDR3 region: CASSLRFTRSTSGANVLTF. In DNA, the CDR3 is TGTGCCAGCAGTCTCCGGTTCACCCGAAGTACTTCTGGGGCCAACGTCCTGACTTTC.

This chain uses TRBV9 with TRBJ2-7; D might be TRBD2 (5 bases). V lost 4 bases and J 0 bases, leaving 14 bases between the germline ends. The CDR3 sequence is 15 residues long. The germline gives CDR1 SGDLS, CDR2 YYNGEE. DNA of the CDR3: TGTGCCAGCAGCCCCAGGACTCAGGTCTCCTACGAGCAGTACTTC. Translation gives CASSPRTQVSYEQYF.

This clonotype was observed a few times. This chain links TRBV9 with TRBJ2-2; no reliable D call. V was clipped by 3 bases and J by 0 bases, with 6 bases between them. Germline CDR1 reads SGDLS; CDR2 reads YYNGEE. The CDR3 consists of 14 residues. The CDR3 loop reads CASSGPANTGELFF. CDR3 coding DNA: TGTGCCAGCAGCGGACCAGCGAACACCGGGGAGCTGTTTTTT.

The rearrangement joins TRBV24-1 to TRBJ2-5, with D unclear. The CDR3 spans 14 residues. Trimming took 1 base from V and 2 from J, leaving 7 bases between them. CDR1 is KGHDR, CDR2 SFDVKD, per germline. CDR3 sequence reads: CATSDLPSQETQYF. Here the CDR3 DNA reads TGTGCCACCAGTGATTTACCCAGTCAAGAGACCCAGTACTTC.

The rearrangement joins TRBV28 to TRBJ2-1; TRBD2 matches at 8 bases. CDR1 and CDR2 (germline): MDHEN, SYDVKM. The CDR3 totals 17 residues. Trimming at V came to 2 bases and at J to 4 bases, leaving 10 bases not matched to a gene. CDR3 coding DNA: TGTGCCAGCAGTTTAGGTGGGCTAGCGGGCAAGTACAATGAGCAGTTCTTC. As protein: CASSLGGLAGKYNEQFF.

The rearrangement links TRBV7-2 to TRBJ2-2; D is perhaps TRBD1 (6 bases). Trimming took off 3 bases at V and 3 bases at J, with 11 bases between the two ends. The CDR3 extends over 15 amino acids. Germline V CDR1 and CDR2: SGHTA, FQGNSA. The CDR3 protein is CASSFTGKDTGELFF. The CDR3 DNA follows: TGTGCCAGCAGCTTCACAGGGAAGGACACCGGGGAGCTGTTTTTT. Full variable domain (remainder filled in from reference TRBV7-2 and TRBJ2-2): GAGVSQSPSNKVTEKGKDVELRCDPISGHTALYWYRQSLGQGLEFLIYFQGNSAPDKSGLPSDRFSAERTGGSVSTLTIQRTQQEDSAVYLCASSFTGKDTGELFFGEGSRLTVL.

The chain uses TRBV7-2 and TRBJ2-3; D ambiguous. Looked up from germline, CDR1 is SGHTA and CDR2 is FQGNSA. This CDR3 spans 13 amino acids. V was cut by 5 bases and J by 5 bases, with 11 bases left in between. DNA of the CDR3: TGTGCCAGCAGCCCCCGGCCCATAGATACGCAGTATTTT. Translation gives CASSPRPIDTQYF. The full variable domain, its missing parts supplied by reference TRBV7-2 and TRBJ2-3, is GAGVSQSPSNKVTEKGKDVELRCDPISGHTALYWYRQSLGQGLEFLIYFQGNSAPDKSGLPSDRFSAERTGGSVSTLTIQRTQQEDSAVYLCASSPRPIDTQYFGPGTRLTVL.

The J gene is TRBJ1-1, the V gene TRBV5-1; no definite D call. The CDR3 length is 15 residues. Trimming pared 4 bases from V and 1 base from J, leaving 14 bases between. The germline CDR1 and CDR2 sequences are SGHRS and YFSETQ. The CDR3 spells CASSTNSLTNTEAFF. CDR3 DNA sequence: TGCGCCAGCAGCACAAACAGCCTGACGAACACTGAAGCTTTCTTT.